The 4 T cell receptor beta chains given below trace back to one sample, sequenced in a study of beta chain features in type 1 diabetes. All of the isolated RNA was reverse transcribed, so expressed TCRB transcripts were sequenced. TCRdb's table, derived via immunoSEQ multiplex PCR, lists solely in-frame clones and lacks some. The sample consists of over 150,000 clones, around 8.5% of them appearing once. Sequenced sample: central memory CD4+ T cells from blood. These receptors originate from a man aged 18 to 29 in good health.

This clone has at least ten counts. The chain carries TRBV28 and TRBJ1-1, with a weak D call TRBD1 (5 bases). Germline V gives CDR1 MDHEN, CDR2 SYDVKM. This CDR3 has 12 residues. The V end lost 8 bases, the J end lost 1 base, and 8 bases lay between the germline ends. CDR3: CASQDTNTEAFF. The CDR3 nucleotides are TGTGCCAGCCAGGACACGAACACTGAAGCTTTCTTT.

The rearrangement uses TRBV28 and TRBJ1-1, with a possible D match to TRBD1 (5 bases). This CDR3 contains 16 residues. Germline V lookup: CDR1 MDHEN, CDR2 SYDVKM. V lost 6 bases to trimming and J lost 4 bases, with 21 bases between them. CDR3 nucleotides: TGTGCCAGCAGGAGCCCCCCCCAGGGCTTCGGCACTGAAGCTTTCTTT. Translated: CASRSPPQGFGTEAFF.

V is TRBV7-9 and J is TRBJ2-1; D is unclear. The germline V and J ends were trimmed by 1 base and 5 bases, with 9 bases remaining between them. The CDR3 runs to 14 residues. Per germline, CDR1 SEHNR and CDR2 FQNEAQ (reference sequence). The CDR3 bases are TGTGCCAGCAGCTTAGGAAACAGACACAATGAGCAGTTCTTC. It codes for CASSLGNRHNEQFF.

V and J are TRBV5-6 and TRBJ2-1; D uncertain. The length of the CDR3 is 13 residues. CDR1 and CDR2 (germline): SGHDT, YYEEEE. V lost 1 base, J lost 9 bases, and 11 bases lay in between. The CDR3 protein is CASSLMSRGEQFF. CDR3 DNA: TGTGCCAGCAGCTTGATGTCTAGAGGTGAGCAGTTCTTC.